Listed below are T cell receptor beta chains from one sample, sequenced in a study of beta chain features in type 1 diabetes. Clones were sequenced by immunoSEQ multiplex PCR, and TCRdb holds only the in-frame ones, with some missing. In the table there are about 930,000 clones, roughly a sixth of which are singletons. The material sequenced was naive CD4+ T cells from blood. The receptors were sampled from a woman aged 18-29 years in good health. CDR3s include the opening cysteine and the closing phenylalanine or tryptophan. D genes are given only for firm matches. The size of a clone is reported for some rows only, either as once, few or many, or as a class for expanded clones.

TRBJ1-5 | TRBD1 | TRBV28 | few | CASRRRTGVQPQHF | TGTGCCAGCAGGCGACGGACAGGGGTCCAGCCCCAGCATTTT
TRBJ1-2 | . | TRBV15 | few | CATSRDSGGSKMGGYTF | TGTGCCACCAGCAGAGATTCGGGGGGAAGCAAGATGGGTGGCTACACCTTC
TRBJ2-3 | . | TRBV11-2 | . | CASSPVGGITDTQYF | TGTGCCAGCAGCCCAGTTGGGGGGATCACAGATACGCAGTATTTT
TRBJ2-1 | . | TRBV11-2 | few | CASSLDIAASGNNEQFF | TGTGCCAGCAGCTTAGATATTGCGGCGTCGGGTAACAATGAGCAGTTCTTC
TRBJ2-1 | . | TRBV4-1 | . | CASSFSISGSYNEQFF | TGCGCCAGCAGCTTTTCCATTAGCGGATCCTACAATGAGCAGTTCTTC
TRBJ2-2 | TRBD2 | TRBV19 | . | CASTQREATGELFF | TGTGCCAGTACTCAGCGGGAGGCCACCGGGGAGCTGTTTTTT
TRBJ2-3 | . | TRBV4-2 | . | CASSQTGGQGTDTQYF | TGTGCCAGCAGCCAAACCGGGGGCCAAGGCACAGATACGCAGTATTTT
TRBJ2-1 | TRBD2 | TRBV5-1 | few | CASFATGRAAYNEQFF | TGCGCCAGCTTCGCCACCGGGAGGGCCGCTTACAATGAGCAGTTCTTC
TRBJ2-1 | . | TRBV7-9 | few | CASSSVYPSYNEQFF | TGTGCCAGCAGCTCAGTATATCCCTCCTACAATGAGCAGTTCTTC
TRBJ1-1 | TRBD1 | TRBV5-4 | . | CATRQGGPEAFF | TGTGCCACCCGACAGGGGGGCCCTGAAGCTTTCTTT
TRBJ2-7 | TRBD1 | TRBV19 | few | CASTVTGGPVYEQYF | TGTGCCAGTACCGTCACAGGGGGACCAGTCTACGAGCAGTACTTC
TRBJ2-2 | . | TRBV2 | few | CASRDAAGELFF | TGTGCCAGCAGAGACGCGGCCGGGGAGCTGTTTTTT
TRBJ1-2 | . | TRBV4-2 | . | CASTPDSLLTAANYGYTF | TGTGCCAGCACCCCGGATTCACTATTGACAGCAGCTAACTATGGCTACACCTTC
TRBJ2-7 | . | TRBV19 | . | CASSIGSKQYF | TGTGCCAGTAGTATCGGCAGCAAGCAGTACTTC
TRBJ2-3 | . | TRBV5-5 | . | CASSTMPDTQYF | TGTGCCAGCAGCACTATGCCAGATACGCAGTATTTT
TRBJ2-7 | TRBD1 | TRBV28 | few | CASRSGQGGEQYF | TGTGCCAGCAGGAGCGGACAGGGAGGCGAGCAGTACTTC
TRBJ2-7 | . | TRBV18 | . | CASSLTQSEQYF | TGTGCCAGCTCCCTCACACAAAGCGAGCAGTACTTC
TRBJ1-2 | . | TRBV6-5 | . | CASSPDPGRFYTF | TGTGCCAGCAGTCCTGACCCAGGTCGGTTCTACACCTTC
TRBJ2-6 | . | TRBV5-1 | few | CASSSLQGPGANVLTF | TGCGCCAGCAGCTCCCTTCAGGGGCCTGGGGCCAACGTCCTGACTTTC
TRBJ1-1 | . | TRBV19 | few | CASTRTGMNTEAFF | TGTGCCAGTACGCGAACAGGGATGAACACTGAAGCTTTCTTT
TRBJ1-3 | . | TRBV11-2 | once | CASSTNTGNTIYF | TGTGCCAGCAGCACAAACACGGGAAACACCATATATTTT
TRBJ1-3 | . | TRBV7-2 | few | CASSLAGSGNTIYF | TGTGCCAGCAGCTTAGCAGGCTCTGGAAACACCATATATTTT
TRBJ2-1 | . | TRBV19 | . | CASSRSSYNEQFF | TGTGCCAGTTCCCGTAGCTCCTACAATGAGCAGTTCTTC
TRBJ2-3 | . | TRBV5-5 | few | CASSSSGDTQYF | TGTGCCAGCAGCTCTTCGGGGGATACGCAGTATTTT
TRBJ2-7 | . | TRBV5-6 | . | CASSLRTYEQYF | TGTGCCAGCAGCTTGCGCACCTACGAGCAGTACTTC
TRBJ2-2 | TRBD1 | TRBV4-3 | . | CASSQQDRGNTGELFF | TGCGCCAGCAGCCAACAGGACAGGGGGAACACCGGGGAGCTGTTTTTT
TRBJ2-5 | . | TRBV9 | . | CASSVQGAETQYF | TGTGCCAGCAGCGTACAGGGAGCCGAGACCCAGTACTTC
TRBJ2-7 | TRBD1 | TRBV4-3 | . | CASSQGFQGATYEQYF | TGCGCCAGCAGCCAAGGATTCCAGGGGGCAACCTACGAGCAGTACTTC
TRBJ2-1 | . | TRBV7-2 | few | CASSLRGGAPISYNEQFF | TGTGCCAGCAGCCTAAGGGGCGGCGCTCCGATATCCTACAATGAGCAGTTCTTC
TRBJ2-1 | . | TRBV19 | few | CASTLGGISNEQFF | TGTGCCAGTACCCTTGGGGGTATAAGCAATGAGCAGTTCTTC
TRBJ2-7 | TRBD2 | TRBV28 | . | CASSLGGLVLYEQYF | TGTGCCAGCAGTTTAGGGGGACTAGTTTTGTACGAGCAGTACTTC
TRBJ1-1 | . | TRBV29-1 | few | CSVGQGNTEAFF | TGCAGCGTTGGTCAGGGAAACACTGAAGCTTTCTTT
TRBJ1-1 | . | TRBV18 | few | CASSPPREGPGTEAFF | TGTGCCAGCTCACCTCCCCGAGAGGGACCGGGGACTGAAGCTTTCTTT
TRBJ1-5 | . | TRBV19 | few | CASSISGFQPQHF | TGTGCCAGTAGTATTTCGGGCTTTCAGCCCCAGCATTTT
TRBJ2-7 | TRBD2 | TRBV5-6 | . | CASSPGTSGRVYEQYF | TGTGCCAGCAGCCCCGGGACTAGCGGGAGGGTCTACGAGCAGTACTTC